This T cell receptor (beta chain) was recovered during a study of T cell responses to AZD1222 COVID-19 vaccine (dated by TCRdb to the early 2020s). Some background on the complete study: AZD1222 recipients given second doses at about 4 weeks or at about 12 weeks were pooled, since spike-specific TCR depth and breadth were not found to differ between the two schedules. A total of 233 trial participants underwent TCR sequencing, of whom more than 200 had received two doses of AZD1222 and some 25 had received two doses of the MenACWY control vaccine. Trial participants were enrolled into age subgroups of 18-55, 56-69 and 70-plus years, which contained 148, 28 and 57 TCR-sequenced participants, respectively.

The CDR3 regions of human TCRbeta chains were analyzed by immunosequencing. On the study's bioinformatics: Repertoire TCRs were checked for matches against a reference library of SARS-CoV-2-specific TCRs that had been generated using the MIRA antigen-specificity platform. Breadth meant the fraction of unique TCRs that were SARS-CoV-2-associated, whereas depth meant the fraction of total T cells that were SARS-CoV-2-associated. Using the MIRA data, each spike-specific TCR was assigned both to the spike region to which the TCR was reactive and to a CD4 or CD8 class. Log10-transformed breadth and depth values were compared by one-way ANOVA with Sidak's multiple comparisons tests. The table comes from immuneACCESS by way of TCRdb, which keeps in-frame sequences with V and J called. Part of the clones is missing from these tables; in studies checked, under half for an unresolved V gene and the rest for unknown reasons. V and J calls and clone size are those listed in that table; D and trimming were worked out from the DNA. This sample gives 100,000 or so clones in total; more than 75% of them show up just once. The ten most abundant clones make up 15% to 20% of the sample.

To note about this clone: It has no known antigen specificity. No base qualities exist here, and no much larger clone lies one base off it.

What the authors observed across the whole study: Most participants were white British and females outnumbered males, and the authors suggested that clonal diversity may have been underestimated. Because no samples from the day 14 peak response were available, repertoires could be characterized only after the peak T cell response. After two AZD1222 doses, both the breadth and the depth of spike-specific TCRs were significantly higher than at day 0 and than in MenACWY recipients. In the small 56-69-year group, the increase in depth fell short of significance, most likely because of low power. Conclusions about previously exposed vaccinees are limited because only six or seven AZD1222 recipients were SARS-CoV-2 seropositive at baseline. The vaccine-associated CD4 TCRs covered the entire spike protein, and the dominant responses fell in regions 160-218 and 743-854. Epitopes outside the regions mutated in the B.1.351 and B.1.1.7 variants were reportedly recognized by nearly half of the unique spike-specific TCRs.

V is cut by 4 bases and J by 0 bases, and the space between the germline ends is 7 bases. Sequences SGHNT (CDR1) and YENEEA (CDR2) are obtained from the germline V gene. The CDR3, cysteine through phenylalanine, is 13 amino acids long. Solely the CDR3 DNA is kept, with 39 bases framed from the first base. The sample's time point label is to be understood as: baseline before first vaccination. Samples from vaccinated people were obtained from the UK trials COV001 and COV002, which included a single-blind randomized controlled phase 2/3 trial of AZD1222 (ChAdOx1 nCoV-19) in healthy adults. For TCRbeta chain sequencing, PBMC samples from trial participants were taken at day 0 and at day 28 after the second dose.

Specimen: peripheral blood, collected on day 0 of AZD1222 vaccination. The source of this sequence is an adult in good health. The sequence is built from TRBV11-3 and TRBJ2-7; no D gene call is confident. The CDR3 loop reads CASSSSYSYEQYF. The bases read TGTGCCAGCAGCTCTTCCTACTCCTACGAGCAGTACTTC.